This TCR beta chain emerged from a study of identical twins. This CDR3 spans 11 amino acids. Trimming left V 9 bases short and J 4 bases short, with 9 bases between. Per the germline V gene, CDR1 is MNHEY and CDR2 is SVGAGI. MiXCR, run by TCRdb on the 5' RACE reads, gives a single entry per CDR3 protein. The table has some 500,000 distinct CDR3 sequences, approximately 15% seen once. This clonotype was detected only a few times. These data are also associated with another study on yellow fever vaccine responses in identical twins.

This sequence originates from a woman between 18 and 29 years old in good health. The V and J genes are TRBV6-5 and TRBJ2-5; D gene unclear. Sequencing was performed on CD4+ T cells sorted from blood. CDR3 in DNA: TGTGCCAGTAACGTGGGAGAGACCCAGTACTTC. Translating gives CASNVGETQYF.